These 15 T cell receptor beta chains were all obtained from the same sample, sequenced in a study of graft-versus-host responses after intestinal transplantation. The repertoire was sequenced with immunoSEQ multiplex PCR; TCRdb's copy has only in-frame clones and lacks some. The sample includes 40,000 or so clones, over 85% seen only once; the top ten take 7.1%. Sequencing used PBMCs, obtained roughly 270 days after transplant. All receptors derive from a human patient who received an intestinal transplant, so some T cells may come from the graft donor.

This clone was detected once. At one end, the junction sequence differs from germline, possibly due to a read error. The chain links TRBV27 to TRBJ2-6, with D perhaps TRBD1 (6 bases). The germline V gene has CDR1 MNHEY and CDR2 SMNVEV (reference sequence). The CDR3 contains 15 residues. The CDR3: CASRPGASGANVLAF. The CDR3 nucleotides read TGTGCCAGCAGGCCAGGGGCCTCTGGGGCCAACGTCCTGGCTTTC.

In the case of this clone: This CDR3 is also generated by other DNA sequences in the sample. This chain connects TRBV9 to TRBJ1-1, with D possibly being TRBD1 (5 bases). V was cut by 0 bases and J by 3 bases, with 6 bases left in between. The CDR3 spans 13 residues. Germline assignment: CDR1 SGDLS and CDR2 YYNGEE. CDR3 nucleotide sequence: TGTGCCAGCAGCGTAGGGGGCGACACTGAAGCTTTCTTT. This codes for CASSVGGDTEAFF.

V usage is TRBV5-8 and J usage is TRBJ2-4, with D unresolved. Germline lookup yields CDR1 SGHTS and CDR2 YDEGEE. Trimming removed 7 bases from V and 5 bases from J, with 7 bases in between. This CDR3 spans 11 amino acids. The DNA for the CDR3 is TGTGCCAGCGATCATGAAAACATTCAGTACTTC. Translated, it gives CASDHENIQYF. Using reference TRBV5-8 and TRBJ2-4 for the parts outside the CDR3, the full variable domain is EAGVTQSPTHLIKTRGQQATLRCSPISGHTSVYWYQQALGLGLQFLLWYDEGEERNRGNFPPRFSGRQFPNYSSELNVNALELEDSALYLCASDHENIQYFGAGTRLSVL.

V gene TRBV23-1 combines with J gene TRBJ2-1; no firm D call. TRBV23-1 is classed as an ORF, of uncertain function. The CDR3 loop spans 14 amino acids. V was pared by 4 bases and J by 7 bases, with 14 bases between. The CDR3 loop is CASSLAGVSNEQFF. The CDR3 nucleotides are TGCGCCAGCAGTCTGGCAGGCGTAAGTAATGAGCAGTTCTTC.

This clone was seen a single time. The V gene is TRBV11-3, the J gene TRBJ1-1; D is ambiguous. The CDR3 covers 11 residues. CDR1 is SGHNT and CDR2 is YENEEA in the germline V gene. Trimming took 8 bases from V and 7 from J, leaving 11 bases between them. CDR3 nucleotides: TGTGCCAGCGGGATAACAGATGAAGCTTTCTTT. Protein product: CASGITDEAFF.

The chain has TRBV6-1 and TRBJ1-1; D is undetermined. Germline V gene sequence: CDR1 MNHNS, CDR2 SASEGT. The CDR3 contains 15 residues. The V gene lost 6 bases and the J gene lost 3 bases, with 17 bases spanning the gap. CDR3 residues: CASSRSVGWDTEAFF. The CDR3 region has the DNA TGTGCCAGCAGCCGTTCGGTGGGCTGGGACACTGAAGCTTTCTTT.

The rearrangement uses TRBV5-1 and TRBJ1-2; D is uncertain. From germline, CDR1 is SGHRS and CDR2 YFSETQ. V shed 4 bases and J shed 7 bases, with 14 bases lying between them. The CDR3 consists of 13 residues. CDR3 amino acids: CASSKQRPGGYTF. Here the CDR3 DNA reads TGCGCCAGCAGCAAACAGCGACCGGGTGGCTACACCTTC.

V gene TRBV13 combines with J gene TRBJ1-1, with 8 bases identical to TRBD1. Germline lookup yields CDR1 PRHDT and CDR2 FYEKMQ (reference sequence). There are 15 residues in the CDR3. Trimming at V came to 5 bases and at J to 4 bases, leaving 9 bases not matched to a gene. The CDR3 DNA reads as TGTGCCAGCAGCAGTGACAGGGGTTTGGGCACTGAAGCTTTCTTT. Translated: CASSSDRGLGTEAFF.

V and J are TRBV19 and TRBJ2-5, with 7 bases that match TRBD2. There are 13 residues in the CDR3. After removal of 5 bases from V and 2 bases from J, the junction contained 2 bases not matched to a gene. CDR1 and CDR2 from the germline V gene are LNHDA and SQIVND (reference sequence). CDR3: CASSPRGQETQYF. The CDR3 coding sequence is TGTGCCAGTAGTCCGCGGGGGCAAGAGACCCAGTACTTC.

The CDR3 bases are TGTGCCAGTAGTACGTACAGGGGGCTCATGAACACTGAAGCTTTCTTT. This codes for CASSTYRGLMNTEAFF. The rearrangement links TRBV19 to TRBJ1-1; 9 bases line up with TRBD1. With 4 bases clipped from V and 0 bases from J, the junction kept 6 bases outside the gene matches. CDR3 length equals 16 residues. Germline CDR1 LNHDA, CDR2 SQIVND (reference sequence).

The chain links TRBV19 to TRBJ1-3, with D possibly being TRBD1 (5 bases). CDR1 is LNHDA, CDR2 SQIVND, per germline (reference sequence). The CDR3 runs 15 residues. The germline V and J ends were trimmed by 5 bases and 2 bases, with 13 bases remaining between them. CDR3 in DNA: TGTGCCAGTAGTGTACAGGAATGGGCTGGAAACACCATATATTTT. Amino acid sequence: CASSVQEWAGNTIYF.

For this clone: The same CDR3 also results from other DNA sequences found in this sample. The chain employs TRBV30 and TRBJ1-3; D unresolved. There are 15 residues in the CDR3. Per the germline V gene, CDR1 is GTSNPN and CDR2 is SVGIG (reference sequence). Trimming removed 0 bases at V and 0 bases at J, with 9 bases between. The CDR3 DNA sequence: TGTGCCTGGAGTGTACTGGGGAACTCTGGAAACACCATATATTTT. It is translated as CAWSVLGNSGNTIYF. The complete variable domain, with remaining parts taken from reference TRBV30 and TRBJ1-3, reads SQTIHQWPATLVQPVGSPLSLECTVEGTSNPNLYWYRQAAGRGLQLLFYSVGIGQISSEVPQNLSASRPQDRQFILSSKKLLLSDSGFYLCAWSVLGNSGNTIYFGEGSWLTVV.

This chain links TRBV27 with TRBJ1-1, with 7 bases matching TRBD1. This CDR3 has 14 amino acids. Germline-derived CDR1 and CDR2 are MNHEY and SMNVEV (reference sequence). Trimming removed 3 bases from V and 4 bases from J; junction bases left unmatched: 5. CDR3 nucleotide sequence: TGTGCCAGCAGTTTTTTGACAGGGATCACTGAAGCTTTCTTT. Translated: CASSFLTGITEAFF.

This clone was counted a single time. The chain is built from TRBV7-2 and TRBJ2-7, with 10 bases identical to TRBD2. The V segment lost 0 bases and the J segment 5 bases; nucleotides outside the gene matches: 10. Germline V gene sequence: CDR1 SGHTA, CDR2 FQGNSA. The CDR3 is 17 residues long. The CDR3 protein is CASSLAGRGLANHEQYF. For the CDR3, the DNA is TGTGCCAGCAGCTTAGCAGGGAGGGGACTAGCGAACCACGAGCAGTACTTC.

The gene calls are TRBV5-1 and TRBJ2-5, with D perhaps TRBD1 or TRBD2 (5 bases each). Trimming removed 3 bases at V and 3 bases at J, with 15 bases between. The CDR3 is 15 residues long. Germline CDR1 SGHRS, CDR2 YFSETQ. DNA of the CDR3: TGCGCCAGCAGCTCCGGGGTTGGACACGAAGAGACCCAGTACTTC. Translating it yields CASSSGVGHEETQYF. Full variable domain (remainder filled in from reference TRBV5-1 and TRBJ2-5): KAGVTQTPRYLIKTRGQQVTLSCSPISGHRSVSWYQQTPGQGLQFLFEYFSETQRNKGNFPGRFSGRQFSNSRSEMNVSTLELGDSALYLCASSSGVGHEETQYFGPGTRLLVL.